Following are 3 T cell receptor beta chains from one sample sequenced in a study of shared clonotypes between healthy human individuals. TCRdb keeps only in-frame clones here, not all; method: immunoSEQ multiplex PCR. The table lists around 2.3 million clones, about 94% of them singletons, with around 0.13% in the top ten. The sequenced material came from naive CD4+ T cells sorted from blood. Subset here: CD45RA+ positively selected. The origin of the receptors is a man between 18 and 29 years old in good health.

The chain has TRBV19 and TRBJ2-3; 7 bases fit TRBD1. Losses at the gene ends were 6 bases for V and 1 base for J; bases not matched to a gene: 4. Germline V gene lookup returns CDR1 LNHDA and CDR2 SQIVND (reference sequence). The CDR3 spans 14 residues. The DNA of the CDR3 is TGTGCCAGTAGAAGACAGGGCCGCACAGATACGCAGTATTTT. It encodes CASRRQGRTDTQYF.

Concerning this clone: Other DNA sequences of this sample code for an identical CDR3. The V and J genes are TRBV2 and TRBJ2-5; D possibly corresponds to TRBD1 (5 bases). Trimming left V 8 bases short and J 5 bases short, with 6 bases between. The CDR3 length is 10 residues. From germline, CDR1 is SNHLY and CDR2 FYNNEI. CDR3 coding DNA: TGTGCCAGCGGGGCCGAGACCCAGTACTTC. Translation gives CASGAETQYF.

The chain combines TRBV30 with TRBJ2-1; maybe TRBD1 (6 bases). This CDR3 has 14 amino acids. Germline lookup yields CDR1 GTSNPN and CDR2 SVGIG (reference sequence). V was trimmed by 4 bases and J by 4 bases, leaving 14 bases between them. The CDR3 DNA is TGTGCCTGGACCTCGGGACACAATTACAATGAGCAGTTCTTC. This encodes CAWTSGHNYNEQFF.